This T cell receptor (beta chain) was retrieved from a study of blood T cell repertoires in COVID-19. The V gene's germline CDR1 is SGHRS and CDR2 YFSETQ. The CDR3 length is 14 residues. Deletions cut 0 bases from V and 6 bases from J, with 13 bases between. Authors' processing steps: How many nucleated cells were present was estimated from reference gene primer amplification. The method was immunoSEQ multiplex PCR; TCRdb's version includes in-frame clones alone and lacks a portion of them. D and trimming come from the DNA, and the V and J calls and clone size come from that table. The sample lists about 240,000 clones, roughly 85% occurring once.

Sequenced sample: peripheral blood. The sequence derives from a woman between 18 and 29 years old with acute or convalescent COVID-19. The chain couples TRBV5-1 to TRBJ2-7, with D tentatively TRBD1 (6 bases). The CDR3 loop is CASSLEAGAFEQYF. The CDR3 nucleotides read TGCGCCAGCAGCTTGGAGGCAGGGGCATTCGAGCAGTACTTC.